A selection of T cell receptor beta chains follows, all from one sample in a study of T cell responses to AZD1222 COVID-19 vaccine. Assay used: immunoSEQ multiplex PCR; TCRdb lists only in-frame clones, some missing. This table holds 190,000 or so clones, around nine tenths found once. The sample here was peripheral blood, taken 28 days after the second AZD1222 dose. The receptor source for this set is an adult who received the AZD1222 COVID-19 vaccine. CDR3s include the opening cysteine and the closing phenylalanine or tryptophan. D genes are given only for firm matches. The size entry is marked missing in some rows and otherwise reads once, few, many or a size class.

clone_size d_call j_call v_call cdr3_length cdr3_nt cdr3_aa
NA NA TRBJ2-5 TRBV29-1 13 TGCAGCGTTGAAGATCGATTCCAAGAGACCCAGTACTTC CSVEDRFQETQYF
NA NA TRBJ2-7 TRBV4-2 14 TGTGCCAGCAGCCAAGAGGGGGCCCATGCCGAGCAGTACTTC CASSQEGAHAEQYF
NA TRBD2 TRBJ2-5 TRBV10-3 19 TGTGCCATCAGCGAGATAAAAAAGGGACTAGCGGGCCCTCAAGAGACCCAGTACTTC CAISEIKKGLAGPQETQYF
NA TRBD2 TRBJ2-1 TRBV7-3 16 TGTGCCAGCAGCTCCTCCGGGACTAGAGACCGGAATGAGCAGTTCTTC CASSSSGTRDRNEQFF
NA NA TRBJ2-7 TRBV7-2 13 TGTGCCAGCAGCGACCGCCAGGGGTGGGAGCAGTACTTC CASSDRQGWEQYF
NA NA TRBJ2-3 TRBV6-2/TRBV6-3 17 TGTGCCAGCAGTTACCCCCTGGGACTCGAGGAAACAGATACGCAGTATTTT CASSYPLGLEETDTQYF
NA TRBD1 TRBJ1-1 TRBV4-2 17 TGTGCCAGCAGCCAAGAGGGACAGGGAAGACTGAACACTGAAGCTTTCTTT CASSQEGQGRLNTEAFF
NA TRBD2 TRBJ2-7 TRBV25-1 15 TGTGCCAGCAGTGACGGGGGACTAGCGGGAGCCGAGCAGTACTTC CASSDGGLAGAEQYF
NA NA TRBJ2-3 TRBV30 15 TGTGCCTGGAGTGCCCCGGGACACTCCACAGATACGCAGTATTTT CAWSAPGHSTDTQYF
NA NA TRBJ2-5 TRBV5-4 15 TGTGCCAGCAGCTTTGAACTGAAGTACCAAGAGACCCAGTACTTC CASSFELKYQETQYF
NA TRBD1 TRBJ2-7 TRBV28 13 TGTGCCAGCAGTGGGGACAGGCCCTACGAGCAGTACTTC CASSGDRPYEQYF
once NA TRBJ2-7 TRBV2 12 TGTGCCAGCAGTTCGGGGACCTACGAGCAGTACTTC CASSSGTYEQYF
NA NA TRBJ1-1 TRBV18 15 TGTGCCAGCTCACCACAGGACGGGGGTAACACTGAAGCTTTCTTT CASSPQDGGNTEAFF
NA TRBD1 TRBJ2-7 TRBV5-4 16 TGTGCCAGCAGCCGGCCAGGACAGGACGTTTCCTACGAGCAGTACTTC CASSRPGQDVSYEQYF
NA TRBD2 TRBJ2-1 TRBV6-1 17 TGTGCCAGCAGTGAAGCCTGGGTAGCGGGAGTACGCAATGAGCAGTTCTTC CASSEAWVAGVRNEQFF
NA NA TRBJ2-5 TRBV9 12 TGTGCCAGCAGCGTAAGGGAAGAGACCCAGTACTTC CASSVREETQYF
NA TRBD2 TRBJ2-5 TRBV9 14 TGTGCCAGCAGCGAAGCGGGAGGGTGGGAGACCCAGTACTTC CASSEAGGWETQYF
NA TRBD2 TRBJ2-1 TRBV24-1 13 TGTGCCATTGGACTAGCGGACTACAATGAGCAGTTCTTC CAIGLADYNEQFF
NA NA TRBJ1-2 TRBV27 17 TGTGCCAGCAGTTTCAGTCTACAGCACCCACTTGACTATGGCTACACCTTC CASSFSLQHPLDYGYTF
NA NA TRBJ1-1 TRBV7-6 17 TGTGCCAGCAGCTCGGGGGGAGGGGCGTCTTCGAACACTGAAGCTTTCTTT CASSSGGGASSNTEAFF
NA TRBD2 TRBJ2-1 TRBV9 18 TGTGCCAGCAGCCAAGGTTCAGGGAGCGGGAGGGCCAACAATGAGCAGTTCTTC CASSQGSGSGRANNEQFF
NA NA TRBJ2-7 TRBV7-9 13 TGTGCCAGCAGCTTAGGACCCCGGGGCGAGCAGTACTTC CASSLGPRGEQYF
few NA TRBJ2-3 TRBV7-2 14 TGTGCCAGCAGCCCCCTGGACCCCACAGATACGCAGTATTTT CASSPLDPTDTQYF
NA NA TRBJ1-1 TRBV28 12 TGTGCCACCCTTTATATGAACACTGAAGCTTTCTTT CATLYMNTEAFF
NA NA TRBJ2-3 TRBV27 14 TGTGCCAGCAGGCCATCCCTAGCTTCAGATACGCAGTATTTT CASRPSLASDTQYF
NA NA TRBJ2-3 TRBV6-5 15 TGTGCCAGCAGTTCCTCCATCAACGCGAGGGATACGCAGTATTTT CASSSSINARDTQYF
few NA TRBJ2-1 TRBV6-5 16 TGTGCCAGCAGTTCTCGAGGGGACCAACCTTACAATGAGCAGTTCTTC CASSSRGDQPYNEQFF
NA TRBD1 TRBJ2-3 TRBV7-2 14 TGTGCCAGCAGCGTCGGACAGGGGCCAGATACGCAGTATTTT CASSVGQGPDTQYF
NA TRBD1 TRBJ2-2 TRBV7-9 14 TGTGCCAGCAGCCCCAGGGGGCCAGCCGGGGAGCTGTTTTTT CASSPRGPAGELFF
NA NA TRBJ2-7 TRBV4-3 12 TGCGCCAGCAGCCGTGGTCTATCCGAGCAGTACTTC CASSRGLSEQYF